The clone carrying this T cell receptor (beta chain) was seen repeatedly, ten times or more. Its antigen is undetermined. Germline CDR1 is SGHDT and CDR2 is YYEEEE. CDR3 length equals 14 residues. Trimming cost V 4 bases and J 3 bases, with 14 bases left between them. Breast cancer patients provided tissue from their axillary draining lymph nodes. In TCRdb, the multiplex PCR reads were re-called with MiXCR into one record per CDR3 protein. This sample has 200,000 to 300,000 distinct CDR3 sequences, with 30% to 35% found just once. This entry comes from a study of breast tumors, draining lymph nodes, adjacent tissues. Study findings and constraints: Compared with basal-like, luminal-like tumors shared significantly more repertoire with nontumor tissue. The data were judged consistent with most tumor T cells coming from lymph node and expanding in tumor. Tumor repertoires ranked between lymph nodes and nontumor tissue in diversity, with V and J gene preferences. Data only fit, rather than demonstrated, lymph node origin of most tumor T cells.

The V call is TRBV5-6, the J call TRBJ2-7, with D unclear. This clonotype was obtained from a female donor with breast cancer. Some clones in this sample may be carry-over from other donors' samples. The specimen sequenced was axillary lymph node tissue. The CDR3 sequence: CASSTGSAYYEQYF. The CDR3 DNA follows: TGTGCCAGCAGCACCGGGTCTGCTTACTACGAGCAGTACTTC.